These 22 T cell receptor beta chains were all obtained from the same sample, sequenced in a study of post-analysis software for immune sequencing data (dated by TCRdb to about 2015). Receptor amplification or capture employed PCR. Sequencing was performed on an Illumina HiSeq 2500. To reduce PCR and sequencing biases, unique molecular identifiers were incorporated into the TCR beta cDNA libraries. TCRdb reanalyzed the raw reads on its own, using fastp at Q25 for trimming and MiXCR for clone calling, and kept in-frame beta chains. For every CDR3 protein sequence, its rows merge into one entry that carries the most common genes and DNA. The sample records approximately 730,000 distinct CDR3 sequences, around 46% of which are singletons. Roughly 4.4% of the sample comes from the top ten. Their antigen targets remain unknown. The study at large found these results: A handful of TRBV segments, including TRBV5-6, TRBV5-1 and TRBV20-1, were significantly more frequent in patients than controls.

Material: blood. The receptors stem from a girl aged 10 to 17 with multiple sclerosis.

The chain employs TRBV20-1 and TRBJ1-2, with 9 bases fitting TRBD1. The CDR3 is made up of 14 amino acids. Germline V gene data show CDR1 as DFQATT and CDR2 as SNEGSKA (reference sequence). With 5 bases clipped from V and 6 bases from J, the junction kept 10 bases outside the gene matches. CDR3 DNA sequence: TGCAGTGCTGACAGGGGGATCGGCTTTGATGGCTACACCTTC. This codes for CSADRGIGFDGYTF.

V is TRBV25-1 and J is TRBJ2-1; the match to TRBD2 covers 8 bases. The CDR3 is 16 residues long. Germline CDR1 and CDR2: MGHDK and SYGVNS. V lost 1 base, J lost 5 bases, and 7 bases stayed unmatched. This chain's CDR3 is CASSESSGSPHNEQFF. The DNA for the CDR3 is TGTGCCAGCAGTGAATCCAGCGGGAGCCCCCACAATGAGCAGTTCTTC.

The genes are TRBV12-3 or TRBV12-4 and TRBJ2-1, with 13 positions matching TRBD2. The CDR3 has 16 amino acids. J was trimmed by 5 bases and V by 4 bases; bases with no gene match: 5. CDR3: CASSSPTSGRNNEQFF. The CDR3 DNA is TGTGCCAGCAGTTCGCCGACTAGCGGGAGGAACAATGAGCAGTTCTTC.

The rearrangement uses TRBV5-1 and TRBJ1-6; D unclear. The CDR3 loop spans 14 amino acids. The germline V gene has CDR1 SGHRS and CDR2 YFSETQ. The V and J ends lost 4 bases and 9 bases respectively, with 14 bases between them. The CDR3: CASSPDGQSSPLHF. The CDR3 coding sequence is TGCGCCAGCAGCCCGGACGGGCAATCTTCACCCCTCCACTTT.

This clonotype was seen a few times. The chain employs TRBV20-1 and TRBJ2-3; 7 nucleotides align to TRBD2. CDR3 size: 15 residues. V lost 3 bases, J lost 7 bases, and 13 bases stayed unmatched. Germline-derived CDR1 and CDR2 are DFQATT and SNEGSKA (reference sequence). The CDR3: CSASPGLGFGNTQYF. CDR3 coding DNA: TGCAGTGCTAGTCCCGGACTAGGTTTCGGGAATACGCAGTATTTT.

CDR3 sequence: CSASPGTGHPGANVLTF. DNA of the CDR3: TGCAGTGCTAGTCCCGGGACAGGGCACCCTGGGGCCAACGTCCTGACTTTC. The chain recombines TRBV20-1 with TRBJ2-6, with 9 nucleotides matching TRBD1. The CDR3 totals 17 residues. The V gene end was trimmed by 3 bases and the J gene end by 2 bases; junction bases not matched to a gene: 8. Germline V gene sequence: CDR1 DFQATT, CDR2 SNEGSKA (reference sequence).

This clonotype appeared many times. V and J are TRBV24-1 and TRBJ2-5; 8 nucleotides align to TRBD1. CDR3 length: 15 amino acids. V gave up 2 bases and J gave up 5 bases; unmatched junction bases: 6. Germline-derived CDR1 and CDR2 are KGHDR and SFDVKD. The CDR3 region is CATSDWAGGEETQYF. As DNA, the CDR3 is TGTGCCACCAGTGATTGGGCAGGGGGCGAGGAGACCCAGTACTTC.

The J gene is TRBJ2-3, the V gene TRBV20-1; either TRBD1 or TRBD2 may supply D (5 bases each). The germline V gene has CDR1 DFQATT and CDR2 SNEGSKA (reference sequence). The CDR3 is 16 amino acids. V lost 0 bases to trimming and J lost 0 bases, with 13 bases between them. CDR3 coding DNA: TGCAGTGCTAGAGATCCGGGGCGGTCTAGCACAGATACGCAGTATTTT. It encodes CSARDPGRSSTDTQYF.

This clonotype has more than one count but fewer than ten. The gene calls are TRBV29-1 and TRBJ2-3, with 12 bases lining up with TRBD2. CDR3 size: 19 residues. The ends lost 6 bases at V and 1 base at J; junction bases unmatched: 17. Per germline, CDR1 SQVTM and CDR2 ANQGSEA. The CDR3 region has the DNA TGCAGCGTCGAGACTAGCGGGAGTGAGTGGGGGAGACGCACAGATACGCAGTATTTT. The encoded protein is CSVETSGSEWGRRTDTQYF.

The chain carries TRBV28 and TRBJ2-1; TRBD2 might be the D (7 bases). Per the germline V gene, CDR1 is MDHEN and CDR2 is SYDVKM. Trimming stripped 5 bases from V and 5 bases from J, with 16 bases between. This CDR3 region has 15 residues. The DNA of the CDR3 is TGTGCCAGCAGTGAAAGCAGGGGAGGGGACAATGAGCAGTTCTTC. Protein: CASSESRGGDNEQFF.

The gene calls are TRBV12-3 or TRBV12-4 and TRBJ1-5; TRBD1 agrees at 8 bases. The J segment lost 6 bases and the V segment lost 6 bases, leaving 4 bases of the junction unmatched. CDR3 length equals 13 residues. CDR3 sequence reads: CASRDRDGQPQHF. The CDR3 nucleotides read TGTGCCAGCAGGGACAGGGATGGTCAGCCCCAGCATTTT.

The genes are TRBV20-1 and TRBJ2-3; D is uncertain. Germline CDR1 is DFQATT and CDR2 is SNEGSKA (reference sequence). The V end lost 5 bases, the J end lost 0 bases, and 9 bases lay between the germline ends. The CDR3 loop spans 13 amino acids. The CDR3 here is CSAYTESTDTQYF. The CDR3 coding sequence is TGCAGTGCTTATACAGAAAGCACAGATACGCAGTATTTT.

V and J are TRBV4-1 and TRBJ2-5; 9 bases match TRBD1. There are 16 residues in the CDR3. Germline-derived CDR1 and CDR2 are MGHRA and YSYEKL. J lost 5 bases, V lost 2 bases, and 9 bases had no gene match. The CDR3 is CASSQLDRGSYETQYF. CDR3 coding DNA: TGCGCCAGCAGCCAATTGGACAGGGGAAGCTACGAGACCCAGTACTTC.

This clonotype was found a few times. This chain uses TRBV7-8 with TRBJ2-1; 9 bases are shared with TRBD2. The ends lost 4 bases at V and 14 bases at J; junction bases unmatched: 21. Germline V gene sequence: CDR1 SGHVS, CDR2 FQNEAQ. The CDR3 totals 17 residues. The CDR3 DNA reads TGTGCCAGCAGCTCACTGGGGCGGGAGGGCTCCCCCGGTGGGGAGTTCTTC. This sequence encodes CASSSLGREGSPGGEFF.

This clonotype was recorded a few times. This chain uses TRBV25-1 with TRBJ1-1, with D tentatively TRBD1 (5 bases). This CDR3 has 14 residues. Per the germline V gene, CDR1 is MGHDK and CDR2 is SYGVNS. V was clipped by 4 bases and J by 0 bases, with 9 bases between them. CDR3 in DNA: TGTGCCAGCAGTGGGGGCAGCTTGAACACTGAAGCTTTCTTT. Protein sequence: CASSGGSLNTEAFF.

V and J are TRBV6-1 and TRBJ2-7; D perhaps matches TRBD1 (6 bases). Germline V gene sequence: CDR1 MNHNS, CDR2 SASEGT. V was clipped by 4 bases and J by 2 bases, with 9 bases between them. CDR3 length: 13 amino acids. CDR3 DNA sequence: TGTGCCAGCAGTGCCGACAGGACCTACGAGCAGTACTTC. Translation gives CASSADRTYEQYF.

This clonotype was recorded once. This CDR3 is CASSPLAGGVQETQYF. CDR3 sequence (DNA): TGTGCCAGCTCACCCCTTGCAGGGGGAGTACAAGAGACCCAGTACTTC. The chain employs TRBV18 and TRBJ2-5, with 7 bases lining up with TRBD1. Germline V gene data show CDR1 as KGHSH and CDR2 as LQKENI. Trimming removed 3 bases from V and 2 bases from J; junction bases left unmatched: 9. The CDR3 is 16 amino acids.

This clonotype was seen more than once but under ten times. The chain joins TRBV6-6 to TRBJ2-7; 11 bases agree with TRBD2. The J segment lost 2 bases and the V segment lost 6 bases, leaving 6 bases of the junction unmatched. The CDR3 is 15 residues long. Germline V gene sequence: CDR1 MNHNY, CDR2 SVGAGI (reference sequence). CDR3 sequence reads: CASSRGTSGPYEQYF. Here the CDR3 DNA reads TGTGCCAGCAGCCGAGGGACTAGCGGACCCTACGAGCAGTACTTC.

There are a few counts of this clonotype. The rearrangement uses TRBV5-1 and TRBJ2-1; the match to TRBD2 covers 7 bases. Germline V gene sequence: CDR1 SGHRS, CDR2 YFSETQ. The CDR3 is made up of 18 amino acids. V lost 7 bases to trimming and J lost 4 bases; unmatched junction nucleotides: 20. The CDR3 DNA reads TGCGCCAGCGTAAAATGGGGAGGGTCTGGCGCCGAATACAATGAGCAGTTCTTC. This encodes CASVKWGGSGAEYNEQFF.

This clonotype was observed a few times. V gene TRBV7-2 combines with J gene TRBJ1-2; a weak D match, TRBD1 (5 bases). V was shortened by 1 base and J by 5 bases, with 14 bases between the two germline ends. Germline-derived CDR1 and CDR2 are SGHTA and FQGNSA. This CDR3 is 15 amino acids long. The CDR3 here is CASSLGWGTGYGYTF. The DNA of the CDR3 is TGTGCCAGCAGCTTAGGTTGGGGAACAGGTTATGGCTACACCTTC.

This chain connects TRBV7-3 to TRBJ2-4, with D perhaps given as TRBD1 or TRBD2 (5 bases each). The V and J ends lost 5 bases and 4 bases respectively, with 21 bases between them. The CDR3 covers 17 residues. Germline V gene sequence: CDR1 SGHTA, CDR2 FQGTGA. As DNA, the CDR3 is TGTGCCAGCAGCCCAACCCCGGGGATCGGGGCGAAAAACATTCAGTACTTC. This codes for CASSPTPGIGAKNIQYF.

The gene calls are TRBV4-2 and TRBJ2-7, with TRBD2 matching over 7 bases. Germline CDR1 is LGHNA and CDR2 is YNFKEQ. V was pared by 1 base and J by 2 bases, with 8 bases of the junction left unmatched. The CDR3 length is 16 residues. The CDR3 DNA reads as TGTGCCAGCAGCCAAGGTGGGCTAGCGGCCACCTACGAGCAGTACTTC. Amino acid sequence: CASSQGGLAATYEQYF.